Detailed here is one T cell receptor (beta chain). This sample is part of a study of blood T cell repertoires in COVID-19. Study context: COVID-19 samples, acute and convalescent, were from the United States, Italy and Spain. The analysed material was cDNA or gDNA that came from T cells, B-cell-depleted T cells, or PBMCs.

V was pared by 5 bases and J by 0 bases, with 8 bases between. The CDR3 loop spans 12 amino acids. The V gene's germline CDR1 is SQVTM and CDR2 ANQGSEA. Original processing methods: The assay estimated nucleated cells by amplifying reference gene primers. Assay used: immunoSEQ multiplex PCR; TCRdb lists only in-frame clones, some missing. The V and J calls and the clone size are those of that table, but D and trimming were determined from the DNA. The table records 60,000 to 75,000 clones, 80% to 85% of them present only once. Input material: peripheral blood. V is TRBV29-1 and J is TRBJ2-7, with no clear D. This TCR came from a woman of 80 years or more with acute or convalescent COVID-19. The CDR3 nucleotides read TGCAGCGTTAAGACAACCTCCTACGAGCAGTACTTC. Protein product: CSVKTTSYEQYF.